What follows are 24 T cell receptor beta chains derived from one specimen sequenced in a study of cytomegalovirus exposure and HLA in healthy donors. Primers: 60 Vbeta forward and 13 Jbeta reverse. This table comes from immunoSEQ multiplex PCR, and its TCRdb copy is limited to in-frame clones, with some not included. This sample carries 90,000 to 120,000 clones, 70% to 80% of them seen once, and the ten largest clones take less than 2.5%. The source material was PBMCs. The receptor source for this set is a man between 18 and 29 years old in good health and CMV-seronegative.

The chain links TRBV6-1 to TRBJ2-5, with TRBD2 matching over 11 bases. Germline values: CDR1 MNHNS, CDR2 SASEGT. The CDR3 length is 16 residues. Losses at the gene ends were 4 bases for V and 9 bases for J; bases not matched to a gene: 13. Here the CDR3 DNA reads TGTGCCAGCAGTGCCAAACTAGCGGGGGCCGTTGGGGCCCAGTACTTC. Translation gives CASSAKLAGAVGAQYF.

This chain uses TRBV5-5 with TRBJ1-1; D unresolved. The CDR3 extends over 12 amino acids. Germline V gene sequence: CDR1 SGHKS, CDR2 YYEKEE (reference sequence). With 4 bases removed from V and 7 bases from J, the gap between germline ends came to 11 bases. CDR3 sequence (DNA): TGTGCCAGCAGCGAAAACTGGTTTGAAGCTTTCTTT. Encoded protein: CASSENWFEAFF. The full variable domain, rest sourced from reference TRBV5-5 and TRBJ1-1, is DAGVTQSPTHLIKTRGQQVTLRCSPISGHKSVSWYQQVLGQGPQFIFQYYEKEERGRGNFPDRFSARQFPNYSSELNVNALLLGDSALYLCASSENWFEAFFGQGTRLTVV.

The sample holds a few counts of this clone. The V gene is TRBV6-5, the J gene TRBJ2-7, with no clear D. V was trimmed by 7 bases and J by 2 bases, leaving 15 bases between them. CDR3 length equals 14 residues. Germline lookup yields CDR1 MNHEY and CDR2 SVGAGI. The CDR3 here is CASTADEAAYEQYF. Written as DNA, the CDR3 is TGTGCCAGCACTGCCGATGAGGCTGCCTACGAGCAGTACTTC.

The CDR3 reads CASRGLPGELFF. The CDR3 DNA sequence: TGTGCCAGTAGAGGGTTACCCGGGGAGCTGTTTTTT. The V call is TRBV6-4, the J call TRBJ2-2; a weak D match, TRBD2 (5 bases). The CDR3 extends over 12 amino acids. Germline loops: CDR1 MRHNA, CDR2 SNTAGT. V lost 9 bases and J 6 bases, leaving 11 bases between the germline ends.

The V and J genes are TRBV6-5 and TRBJ1-6; D is ambiguous. This CDR3 has 12 amino acids. Trimming stripped 9 bases from V and 4 bases from J, with 7 bases between. CDR1 MNHEY and CDR2 SVGAGI come from the germline V gene. The CDR3 sequence: CASCRYNSPLHF. The CDR3 DNA follows: TGTGCCAGTTGCCGGTATAATTCACCCCTCCACTTT.

This clone was seen a single time. The chain employs TRBV7-9 and TRBJ1-1, with 7 bases lining up with TRBD1. Trimming cost V 1 base and J 3 bases; bases outside gene matches: 2. The CDR3 sequence is 14 residues long. Germline V gene data show CDR1 as SEHNR and CDR2 as FQNEAQ (reference sequence). CDR3 in amino acids: CASSLEGADTEAFF. CDR3 nucleotide sequence: TGTGCCAGCAGCTTAGAGGGGGCGGACACTGAAGCTTTCTTT.

The chain recombines TRBV5-6 with TRBJ1-6; possibly TRBD1 for D (5 bases). The CDR3 sequence is 15 residues long. Germline assignment: CDR1 SGHDT and CDR2 YYEEEE. Trimming left V 4 bases short and J 7 bases short, with 15 bases between. CDR3 nucleotide sequence: TGTGCCAGCAGCGCCGGGACTTTCCCGAATTCACCCCTCCACTTT. Its protein product is CASSAGTFPNSPLHF.

V is TRBV6-4 and J is TRBJ2-1; the D is unclear. The length of the CDR3 is 13 residues. The V end was cut by 7 bases, the J end by 5 bases, with 12 bases between. The V gene's germline CDR1 is MRHNA and CDR2 SNTAGT. The CDR3: CASNSKRNNEQFF. As DNA, the CDR3 is TGTGCCAGCAATTCGAAGCGTAACAATGAGCAGTTCTTC.

The rearrangement links TRBV6-5 to TRBJ2-3, with D possibly matching TRBD1 (6 bases). CDR3 length: 14 residues. V gave up 5 bases and J gave up 2 bases, with 11 bases separating them. The germline gives CDR1 MNHEY, CDR2 SVGAGI. Here the CDR3 reads CASSQRQATDTQYF. The CDR3 DNA reads TGTGCCAGCAGTCAAAGACAGGCCACAGATACGCAGTATTTT.

This chain connects TRBV5-6 to TRBJ1-2; a weak D match, TRBD1 (6 bases). The germline V gene has CDR1 SGHDT and CDR2 YYEEEE. The CDR3 has 18 residues. Trimming removed 4 bases from V and 7 bases from J, with 29 bases in between. CDR3 amino acids: CASSRGGAVSSRHGGYTF. The CDR3 DNA reads as TGTGCCAGCAGCCGCGGGGGGGCCGTCTCGAGTCGACACGGTGGCTACACCTTC.

The chain links TRBV2 to TRBJ1-2; D is unresolved. The CDR3 consists of 14 residues. Trimming stripped 6 bases from V and 8 bases from J, with 19 bases between. Germline CDR1 reads SNHLY; CDR2 reads FYNNEI. The DNA for the CDR3 is TGTGCCAGCAGCCCCCTCAGACTTGATACGGGCTACACCTTC. This codes for CASSPLRLDTGYTF.

The V gene is TRBV18, the J gene TRBJ1-3, with 9 positions matching TRBD1. CDR3 size: 13 residues. Germline assignment: CDR1 KGHSH and CDR2 LQKENI. V dropped 6 bases and J dropped 8; count of bases not matched to a gene: 5. The CDR3 DNA sequence: TGTGCCAGCTCCCGGACAGGGGACGACACCATATATTTT. It translates to CASSRTGDDTIYF.

V is TRBV19 and J is TRBJ1-4, with TRBD1 identical over 9 bases. This CDR3 has 16 amino acids. J lost 8 bases, V lost 4 bases, and 11 bases had no gene match. Germline CDR1 reads LNHDA; CDR2 reads SQIVND (reference sequence). The CDR3 protein is CASSTNTGTGFEKLFF. In nucleotides, the CDR3 is TGTGCCAGTAGTACCAACACCGGGACAGGGTTCGAAAAACTGTTTTTT. Combining the CDR3 with reference TRBV19 and TRBJ1-4 gives the whole variable domain DGGITQSPKYLFRKEGQNVTLSCEQNLNHDAMYWYRQDPGQGLRLIYYSQIVNDFQKGDIAEGYSVSREKKESFPLTVTSAQKNPTAFYLCASSTNTGTGFEKLFFGSGTQLSVL.

This chain uses TRBV9 with TRBJ2-3; TRBD2 aligns across 12 bases. This CDR3 comprises 17 residues. Germline V gene sequence: CDR1 SGDLS, CDR2 YYNGEE. The V segment lost 5 bases and the J segment 6 bases; nucleotides outside the gene matches: 13. CDR3 loop: CASSGTSGGLRADTQYF. The CDR3 DNA sequence: TGTGCCAGCAGTGGAACTAGCGGGGGGCTCCGCGCGGATACGCAGTATTTT.

The chain is built from TRBV4-2 and TRBJ2-1; TRBD1 agrees at 7 bases. The V gene end was trimmed by 1 base and the J gene end by 7 bases; junction bases not matched to a gene: 7. Germline-derived CDR1 and CDR2 are LGHNA and YNFKEQ. CDR3 length: 15 amino acids. The CDR3 here is CASSQGTGQGNEQFF. In nucleotides, the CDR3 is TGTGCCAGCAGCCAAGGGACAGGACAAGGGAATGAGCAGTTCTTC.

This clone was counted once. The chain couples TRBV4-2 to TRBJ2-7; tentatively, D is TRBD1 (5 bases). Germline V lookup: CDR1 LGHNA, CDR2 YNFKEQ. This CDR3 has 14 residues. V shed 0 bases and J shed 1 base, with 7 bases lying between them. CDR3: CASSQDRASYEQYF. The CDR3 DNA sequence: TGTGCCAGCAGCCAAGACAGGGCGTCCTACGAGCAGTACTTC.

The chain couples TRBV5-1 to TRBJ2-2, with 12 bases identical to TRBD2. After removal of 4 bases from V and 5 bases from J, the junction contained 6 bases not matched to a gene. In germline, CDR1 is SGHRS, CDR2 YFSETQ. The length of the CDR3 is 16 residues. CDR3 protein: CASSPLAGGQTGELFF. The CDR3 DNA reads as TGCGCCAGCAGCCCCCTAGCGGGGGGGCAGACCGGGGAGCTGTTTTTT.

This clone came up a few times. The chain carries TRBV5-4 and TRBJ2-6; tentatively, D is TRBD2 (6 bases). This CDR3 has 17 amino acids. Trimming pared 3 bases from V and 0 bases from J, leaving 13 bases between. Germline lookup yields CDR1 SGHNT and CDR2 YYREEE (reference sequence). CDR3 coding DNA: TGTGCCAGCAGCTCTAGCGTCCGGAGCTCTGGGGCCAACGTCCTGACTTTC. It codes for CASSSSVRSSGANVLTF. Drawing the rest from reference TRBV5-4 and TRBJ2-6, the complete variable domain is ETGVTQSPTHLIKTRGQQVTLRCSSQSGHNTVSWYQQALGQGPQFIFQYYREEENGRGNFPPRFSGLQFPNYSSELNVNALELDDSALYLCASSSSVRSSGANVLTFGAGSRLTVL.

The V gene is TRBV19, the J gene TRBJ2-7, with 14 bases aligning to TRBD2. The CDR3 consists of 16 residues. Trimming removed 5 bases from V and 5 bases from J; junction bases left unmatched: 8. Germline V gives CDR1 LNHDA, CDR2 SQIVND (reference sequence). This CDR3 is CASSGLAGGLVHEQYF. The CDR3 coding sequence is TGTGCCAGTAGTGGACTAGCGGGGGGTCTCGTCCACGAGCAGTACTTC.

The CDR3 region is CASHRLAGKTGELFF. CDR3 coding DNA: TGTGCCAGCCACCGACTAGCGGGGAAAACCGGGGAGCTGTTTTTT. This rearrangement joins TRBV19 to TRBJ2-2, with 11 bases aligning to TRBD2. Germline CDR1 and CDR2: LNHDA and SQIVND (reference sequence). This CDR3 contains 15 residues. The trim removed 9 bases at V and 5 bases at J, leaving 8 bases unmatched.

V gene TRBV4-2 combines with J gene TRBJ2-2, with 10 bases fitting TRBD2. The CDR3 has 15 residues. J gave up 3 bases and V 4 bases, and 2 bases lay outside the gene matches. Germline V gene sequence: CDR1 LGHNA, CDR2 YNFKEQ. CDR3 sequence (DNA): TGTGCCAGCAGCCCCGGGACTAGCGACACCGGGGAGCTGTTTTTT. Encoded protein: CASSPGTSDTGELFF.

The table lists this clone with a few counts. The chain couples TRBV29-1 to TRBJ2-1; 8 bases agree with TRBD1. With 5 bases clipped from V and 6 bases from J, the junction kept 12 bases outside the gene matches. CDR1 is SQVTM, CDR2 ANQGSEA, per germline. The CDR3 totals 15 residues. CDR3 coding DNA: TGCAGCGTTTACCCCCCAGGGGGCTATCCCAATGAGCAGTTCTTC. It is translated as CSVYPPGGYPNEQFF.

This clone was detected once. As DNA, the CDR3 is TGTGCCAGCAGCTTGCGGGACTACGAGCAGTACTTC. It translates to CASSLRDYEQYF. V is TRBV5-4 and J is TRBJ2-7, with D possibly matching TRBD2 (5 bases). Germline V gene data show CDR1 as SGHNT and CDR2 as YYREEE (reference sequence). This CDR3 is 12 amino acids long. V dropped 1 base and J dropped 3 bases, with 5 bases sitting between them.

This clone was seen more than once but under ten times. The chain has TRBV5-1 and TRBJ1-2; a weak D match, TRBD1 (6 bases). Trimming removed 2 bases at V and 8 bases at J, with 13 bases between. The CDR3 has 13 amino acids. The germline V gene has CDR1 SGHRS and CDR2 YFSETQ. The CDR3 bases are TGCGCCAGCAGCTTCAGGGGCGCCGAAGGCTACACCTTC. It is translated as CASSFRGAEGYTF.